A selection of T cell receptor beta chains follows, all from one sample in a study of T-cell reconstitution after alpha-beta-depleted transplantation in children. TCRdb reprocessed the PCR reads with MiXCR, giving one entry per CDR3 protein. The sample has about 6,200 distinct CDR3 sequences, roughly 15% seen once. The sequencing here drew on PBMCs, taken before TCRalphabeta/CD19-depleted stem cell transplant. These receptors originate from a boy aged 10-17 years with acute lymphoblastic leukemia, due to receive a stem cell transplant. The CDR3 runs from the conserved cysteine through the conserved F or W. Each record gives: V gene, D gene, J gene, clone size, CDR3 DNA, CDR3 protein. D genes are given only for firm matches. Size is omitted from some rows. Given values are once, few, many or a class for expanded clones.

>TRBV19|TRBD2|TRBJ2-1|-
TGTGCCAGTAGTATTAGGAGCGGGGGGGCCAATGAGCAGTTCTTC
CASSIRSGGANEQFF
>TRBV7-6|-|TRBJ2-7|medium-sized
TGTGCCAGCAGCTCCCGGCCGACGGGCTACGAGCAGTACTTC
CASSSRPTGYEQYF
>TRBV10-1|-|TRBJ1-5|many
TGCGCCAGGGGCGGGCGGGATCAGCCCCAGCATTTT
CARGGRDQPQHF
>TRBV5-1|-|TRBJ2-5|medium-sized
TGCGCCAGCAGCAGTAGCGAAAGGTACCAAGAGACCCAGTACTTC
CASSSSERYQETQYF
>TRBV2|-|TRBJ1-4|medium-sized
TGTGCCAGCACCGAGGTACTTAATGAAAAACTGTTTTTT
CASTEVLNEKLFF
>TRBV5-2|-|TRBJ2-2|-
TGTGCCATGGGCCTCGGGCTCAACTCCGGGGAGCTGTTTTTT
CAMGLGLNSGELFF
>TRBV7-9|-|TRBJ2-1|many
TGTGCCAGCAGCTTAATGGGGTTCCTGGGGAACCGGGAGTTCTTC
CASSLMGFLGNREFF
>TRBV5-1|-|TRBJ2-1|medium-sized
TGCGCCAGCAGCCCGGGACTCGTCATCGGGAATGAGCAGTTCTTC
CASSPGLVIGNEQFF
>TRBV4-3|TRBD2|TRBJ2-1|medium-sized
TGCGCCAGCAGCCAAATTCGAGCGGGGGGCCCCTACAATGAGCAGTTCTTC
CASSQIRAGGPYNEQFF
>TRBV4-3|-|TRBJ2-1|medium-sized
TGCGCCAGCAGCCAAGATAGACAGTACAATGAGCAGTTCTTC
CASSQDRQYNEQFF
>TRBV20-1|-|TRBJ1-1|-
TGCAGTGCTACCAGGGACAAGCTCCTATTCTTT
CSATRDKLLFF
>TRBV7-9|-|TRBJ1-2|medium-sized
TGTGCCAGCAGCCCGGGACACCAATATGGCTACACCTTC
CASSPGHQYGYTF
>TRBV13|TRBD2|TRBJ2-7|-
TGTGCCAGCAGTCCCCCAGGGAGGGCCGGGGAGCAGTACTTC
CASSPPGRAGEQYF
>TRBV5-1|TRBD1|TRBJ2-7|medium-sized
TGCGCCAGCAGCTTGGTGCCAGGGGGCTCCTACGAGCAGTACTTC
CASSLVPGGSYEQYF
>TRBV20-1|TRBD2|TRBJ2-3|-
TGCAGTGCTGAACCTATGGGACTAGCGGGGAAAGATACGCAGTATTTT
CSAEPMGLAGKDTQYF
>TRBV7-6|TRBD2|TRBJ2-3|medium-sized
TGTGCCAGCAGCTCAACAACTAGCGCCAGGGTAGATACGCAGTATTTT
CASSSTTSARVDTQYF
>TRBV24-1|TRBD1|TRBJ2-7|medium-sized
TGTGCCACCAGTGATTCGGGACAGGGGTCCTACGAGCAGTACTTC
CATSDSGQGSYEQYF
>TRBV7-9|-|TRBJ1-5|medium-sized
TGTGCCAGCAGCTTTTCGGGGGCAGGGAGGGGACCTCTGGAACCCCAGCATTTT
CASSFSGAGRGPLEPQHF
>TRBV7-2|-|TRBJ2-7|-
TGTGCCAGCAGCCCCCTCCCCACGGACTACGAGCAATACTTC
CASSPLPTDYEQYF
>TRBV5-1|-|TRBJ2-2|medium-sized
TGCGCCAGCACCGGGGGGCAGGGCGATTACACCGGGGAGCTGTTTTTT
CASTGGQGDYTGELFF
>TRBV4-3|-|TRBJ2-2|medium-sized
TGCGCCAGCAGCCAGGAAGACCCAAACTCGAACACCGGGGAGCTGTTTTTT
CASSQEDPNSNTGELFF
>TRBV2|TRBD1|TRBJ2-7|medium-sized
TGTGCCAGCAGTGGAAAGCTTGGGACAGGGCCCCCCTACGAGCAGTACTTC
CASSGKLGTGPPYEQYF
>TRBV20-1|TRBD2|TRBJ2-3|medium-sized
TGCAGTGCTAGTTCAGGTCAGGGAGGGTTAACAGATACGCAGTATTTT
CSASSGQGGLTDTQYF
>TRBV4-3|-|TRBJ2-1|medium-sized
TGCGCCAGCAGCCAAGTTGCAGCGCTATACAATGAGCAGTTCTTC
CASSQVAALYNEQFF
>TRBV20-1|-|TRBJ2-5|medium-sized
TGCAGTGCGGCTAGGACTCGCCAAGAGACCCAGTACTTC
CSAARTRQETQYF
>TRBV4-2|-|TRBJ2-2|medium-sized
TGTGCCAGCAGCCAAGAGGACGACACCGGGGAGCTGTTTTTT
CASSQEDDTGELFF
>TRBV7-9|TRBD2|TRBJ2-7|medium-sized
TGTGCCAGCAGCGAAGGGACTAGCGGAACATCAGGGGAGCAGTACTTC
CASSEGTSGTSGEQYF
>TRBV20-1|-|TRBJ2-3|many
TGCAGTGCTCGGGCGTTAGCCGGAACGACAGATACGCAGTATTTT
CSARALAGTTDTQYF
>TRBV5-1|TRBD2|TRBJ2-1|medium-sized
TGCGCCAGCAGCTCTACACTAGCGGGGGGAGGTGAGCAGTTCTTC
CASSSTLAGGGEQFF
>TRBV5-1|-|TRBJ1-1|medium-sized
TGCGCCAGCAGCTTGGCTCACGCGAACACTGAAGCTTTCTTT
CASSLAHANTEAFF
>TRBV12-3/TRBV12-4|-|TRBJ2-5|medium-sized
TGTGCCAGCAGTTTTGGGGGAGTCTGGCAAGAGACCCAGTACTTC
CASSFGGVWQETQYF
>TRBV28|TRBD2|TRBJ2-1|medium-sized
TGTGCCAGCAGTGAGACTAGCGGTAGCTCCTACAATGAGCAGTTCTTC
CASSETSGSSYNEQFF
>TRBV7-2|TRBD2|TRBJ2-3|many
TGTGCCAGCAGTCGTAGGGTTAGCGGGGGGGAGAACACAGATACGCAGTATTTT
CASSRRVSGGENTDTQYF
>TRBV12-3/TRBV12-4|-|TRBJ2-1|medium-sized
TGTGCCAGCAGTTTACAGGATGCAGATGAGCAGTTCTTC
CASSLQDADEQFF
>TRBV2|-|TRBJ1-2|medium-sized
TGTGCCAGCAGTGAAGAGGACTGCCCCTATGGCTACACCTTC
CASSEEDCPYGYTF
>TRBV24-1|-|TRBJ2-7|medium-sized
TGTGCCACCAGTGATCCGGGACACTACGAGCAGTACTTC
CATSDPGHYEQYF
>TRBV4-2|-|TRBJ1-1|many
TGTGCCAGCAGCCAAGAGGGGGCGATGAACACTGAAGCTTTCTTT
CASSQEGAMNTEAFF
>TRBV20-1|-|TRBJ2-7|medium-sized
TGCAGTGTGTCTGAAGGTTACTTGTGGGACGGGAGCTCCTACGAGCAGTACTTC
CSVSEGYLWDGSSYEQYF
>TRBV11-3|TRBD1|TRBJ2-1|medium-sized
TGTGCCAGCAGCTTACGGGACAGCTCCTACAATGAGCAGTTCTTC
CASSLRDSSYNEQFF
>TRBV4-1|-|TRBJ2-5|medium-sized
TGCGCCAGCAGCCCAAGTAGGGGGCTGGCGGGGGAGACCCAGTACTTC
CASSPSRGLAGETQYF
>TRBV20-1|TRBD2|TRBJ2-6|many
TGCAGTGCTAGAGATCGTACTAGCGGATATTCATCTGGGGCCAACGTCCTGACTTTC
CSARDRTSGYSSGANVLTF
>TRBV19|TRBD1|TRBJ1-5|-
TGTGCCAGTATCCCCCTTGGGGCAGGGGGGAACAATCAGCCCCAGCATTTT
CASIPLGAGGNNQPQHF
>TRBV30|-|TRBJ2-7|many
TGTGCCTGGAGAGAGGGGGGTTACGAGCAGTACTTC
CAWREGGYEQYF
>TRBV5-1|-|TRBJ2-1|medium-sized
TGCGCCAGCAGCTTGGAACCCCCTCCGTACAATGAGCAGTTCTTC
CASSLEPPPYNEQFF
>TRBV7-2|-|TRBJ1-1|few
TGTGCCAGCAGCTTAGCCCCGGTGGGGACTGAAGCTTTCTTT
CASSLAPVGTEAFF
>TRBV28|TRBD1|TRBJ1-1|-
TGTGCCAGCAGTCTCCTGGACAGGGGGACCCCTGAAGCTTTCTTT
CASSLLDRGTPEAFF
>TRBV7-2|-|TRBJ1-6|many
TGTGCCAGCAGCTACGCAGGGGTCTATAATTCACCCCTCCACTTT
CASSYAGVYNSPLHF
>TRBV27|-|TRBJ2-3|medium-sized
TGTGCCAGCAGTCCTAACACAGATACGCAGTATTTT
CASSPNTDTQYF
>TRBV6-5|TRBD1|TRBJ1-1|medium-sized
TGTGCCATAGGACAGGGAAGAAACACTGAAGCTTTCTTT
CAIGQGRNTEAFF
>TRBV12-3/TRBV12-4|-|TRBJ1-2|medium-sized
TGTGCCAGCAGTTTAGGGGGTAACGGCTACACCTTC
CASSLGGNGYTF
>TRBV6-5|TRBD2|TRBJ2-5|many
TGTGCCAGCAGTTTCCCGGGGGGGGGCCAAGAGACCCAGTACTTC
CASSFPGGGQETQYF
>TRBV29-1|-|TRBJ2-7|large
TGCAGCGCAGGACAGACCTACGAGCAGTACTTC
CSAGQTYEQYF
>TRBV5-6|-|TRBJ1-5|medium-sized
TGTGCCAGCAGCTTGAAAGGTGGGGGTCACGATCAGCCCCAGCATTTT
CASSLKGGGHDQPQHF
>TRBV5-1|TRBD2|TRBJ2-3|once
TGCGCCAGCAGCTTGGGCGGGGGGATCACAGATACGCAGTATTTT
CASSLGGGITDTQYF